This entry concerns a single T cell receptor beta chain. This sample was taken from a study of PD-L1 blockade in urothelial cancer. The overall study: Earlier, patients had received 0 to 3 chemotherapy regimens. A median approximately 150,000 T cells were found in blood samples.

V lost 3 bases and J lost 1, with 8 bases in between. There are 14 residues in the CDR3. The germline gives CDR1 MNHNS, CDR2 SASEGT. Spiking each PCR with synthetic TCR analog templates was performed. Sequencing used immunoSEQ multiplex PCR; TCRdb keeps in-frame clones, though not all of them. Here the sample spans under 45,000 clones, 82% being singletons. This clonotype was sampled from a man in his 60s with urothelial cancer. The sample was PBMCs, taken around atezolizumab (anti-PD-L1) treatment. The chain employs TRBV6-1 and TRBJ2-3; D gene uncertain. This CDR3 is CASSEFGGTDTQYF. The CDR3 region has the DNA TGTGCCAGCAGTGAGTTCGGAGGCACAGATACGCAGTATTTT.